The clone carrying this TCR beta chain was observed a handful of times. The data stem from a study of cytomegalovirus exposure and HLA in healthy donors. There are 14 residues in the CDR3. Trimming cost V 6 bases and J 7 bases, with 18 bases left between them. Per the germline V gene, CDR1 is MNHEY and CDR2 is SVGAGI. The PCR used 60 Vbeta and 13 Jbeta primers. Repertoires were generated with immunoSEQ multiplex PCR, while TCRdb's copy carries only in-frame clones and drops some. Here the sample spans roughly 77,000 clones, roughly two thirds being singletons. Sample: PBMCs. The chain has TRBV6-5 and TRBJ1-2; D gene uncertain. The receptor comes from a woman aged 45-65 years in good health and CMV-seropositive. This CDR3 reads CASSLAPPRGGYTF. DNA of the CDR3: TGTGCCAGCAGCCTAGCCCCGCCTAGAGGTGGCTACACCTTC.